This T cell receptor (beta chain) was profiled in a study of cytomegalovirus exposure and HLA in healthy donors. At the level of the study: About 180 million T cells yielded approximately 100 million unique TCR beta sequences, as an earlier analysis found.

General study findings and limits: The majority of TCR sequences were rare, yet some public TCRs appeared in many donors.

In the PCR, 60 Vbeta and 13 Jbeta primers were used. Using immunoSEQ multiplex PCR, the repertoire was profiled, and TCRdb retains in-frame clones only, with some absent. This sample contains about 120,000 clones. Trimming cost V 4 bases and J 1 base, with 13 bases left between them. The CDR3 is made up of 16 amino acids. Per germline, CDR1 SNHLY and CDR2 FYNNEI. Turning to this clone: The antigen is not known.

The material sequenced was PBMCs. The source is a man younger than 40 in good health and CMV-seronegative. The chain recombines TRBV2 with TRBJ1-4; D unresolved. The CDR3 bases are TGTGCCAGCAGTGTGGTGCAGGCAAGAACTAATGAAAAACTGTTTTTT. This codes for CASSVVQARTNEKLFF.